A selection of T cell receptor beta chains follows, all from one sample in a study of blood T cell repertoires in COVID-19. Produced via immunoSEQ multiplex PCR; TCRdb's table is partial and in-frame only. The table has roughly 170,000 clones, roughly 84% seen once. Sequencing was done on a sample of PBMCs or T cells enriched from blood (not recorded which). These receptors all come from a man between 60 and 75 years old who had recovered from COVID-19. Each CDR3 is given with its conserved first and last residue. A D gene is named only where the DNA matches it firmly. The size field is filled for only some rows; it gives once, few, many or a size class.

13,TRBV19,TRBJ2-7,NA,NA,TGTGCCAGTACGCACGGGCAGGGCTACGAGCAGTACTTC,CASTHGQGYEQYF
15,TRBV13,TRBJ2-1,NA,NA,TGTGCCAGCAGCCCGGGGGGCGGCTCCTACAATGAGCAGTTCTTC,CASSPGGGSYNEQFF
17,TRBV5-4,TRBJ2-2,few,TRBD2,TGTGCCAGCAGCCCACGGACTAGCGGGGTTATCACCGGGGAGCTGTTTTTT,CASSPRTSGVITGELFF
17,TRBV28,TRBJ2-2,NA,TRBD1,TGTGCCAGCAGTTTGTACTCCTGGGACAGGGGTAGCGGGGAGCTGTTTTTT,CASSLYSWDRGSGELFF
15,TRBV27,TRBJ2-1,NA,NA,TGTGCCAGCAGTGAACCATGGGCGGGCAACAATGAGCAGTTCTTC,CASSEPWAGNNEQFF
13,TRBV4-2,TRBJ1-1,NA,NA,TGTGCCAGCAGCCAACCGCGAAACACTGAAGCTTTCTTT,CASSQPRNTEAFF
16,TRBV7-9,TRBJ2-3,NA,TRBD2,TGTGCCAGCAGATTCACTACTAGCGGGAACACAGATACGCAGTATTTT,CASRFTTSGNTDTQYF
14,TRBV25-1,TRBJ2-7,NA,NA,TGTGCCAGCACTGCACCGGGGAATCCGCTCGAGCAGTACTTC,CASTAPGNPLEQYF
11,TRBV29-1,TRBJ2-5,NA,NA,TGCAGCGGACTGTACCAAGAGACCCAGTACTTC,CSGLYQETQYF
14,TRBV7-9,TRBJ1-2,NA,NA,TGTGCCAGCAGCCACGACACACCTAACTATGGCTACACCTTC,CASSHDTPNYGYTF
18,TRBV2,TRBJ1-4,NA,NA,TGTGCCAGCAGTGAAGGGCGGGCCCTTGGTTTGGCTGGTGAAAAACTGTTTTTT,CASSEGRALGLAGEKLFF
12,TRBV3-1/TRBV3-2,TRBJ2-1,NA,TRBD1,TGTGCCAGCAGCCCGACAGGGAGTGAGCAGTTCTTC,CASSPTGSEQFF
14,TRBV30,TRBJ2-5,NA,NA,TGTGCCTGGAGCTCTAAGGGGGTCCAAGAGACCCAGTACTTC,CAWSSKGVQETQYF
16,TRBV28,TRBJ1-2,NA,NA,TGTGCCAGCAGTTTGATTCGACAGGTCTCTAACTATGGTTACACCTTC,CASSLIRQVSNYGYTF
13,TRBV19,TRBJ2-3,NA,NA,TGTGCCAGTAGTACCCTAATCACAGATACGCAGTATTTT,CASSTLITDTQYF
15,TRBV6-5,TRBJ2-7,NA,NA,TGTGCCAGCAGCGCTTCTCAGGGGGGCGGGTACGAGCAGTACTTC,CASSASQGGGYEQYF
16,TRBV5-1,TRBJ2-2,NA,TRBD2,TGCGCCAGCACACCCGTGACTAGCGGAAACACCGGGGAGCTGTTTTTT,CASTPVTSGNTGELFF
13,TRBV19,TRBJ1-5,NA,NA,TGTGCCAGTAGTATGGCAGGGTATCAGCCCCAGCATTTT,CASSMAGYQPQHF
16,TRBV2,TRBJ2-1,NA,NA,TGTGCCAGCAGTGATCTACAGGAAAGCTCCTACAATGAGCAGTTCTTC,CASSDLQESSYNEQFF
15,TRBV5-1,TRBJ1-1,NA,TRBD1,TGCGCCAGCAGCCCAACCGGGACAGCAAACACTGAAGCTTTCTTT,CASSPTGTANTEAFF
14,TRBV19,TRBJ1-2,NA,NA,TGTGCCAGTAGTATAGAGGGGGACTTCTATGGCTACACCTTC,CASSIEGDFYGYTF
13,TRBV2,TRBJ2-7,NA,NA,TGTGCCAGCAGTGAAGTTACAGGGTACGAGCAGTACTTC,CASSEVTGYEQYF
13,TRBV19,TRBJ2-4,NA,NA,TGTGCCTCCGGGTCACTAGCCAAAAACATTCAGTACTTC,CASGSLAKNIQYF
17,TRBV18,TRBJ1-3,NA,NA,TGTGCCAGCTCACCAAGACAGGCTGTCCCTTCTGGAAACACCATATATTTT,CASSPRQAVPSGNTIYF
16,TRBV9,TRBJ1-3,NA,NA,TGTGCCAGCAACCCAGGCAGGGCCCAGGCGGGAAACACCATATATTTT,CASNPGRAQAGNTIYF
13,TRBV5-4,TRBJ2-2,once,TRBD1,TGTGCCAGCAGCCCAGGACAGGCCGGGGAGCTGTTTTTT,CASSPGQAGELFF
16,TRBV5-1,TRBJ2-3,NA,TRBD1,TGCGCCAGCAGCCTAGGGACAGCCACCTCCACAGATACGCAGTATTTT,CASSLGTATSTDTQYF
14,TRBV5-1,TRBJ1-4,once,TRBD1,TGCGCCAGCAGCGGGACAGGGGGTAATGAAAAACTGTTTTTT,CASSGTGGNEKLFF
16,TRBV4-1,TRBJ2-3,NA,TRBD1,TGCGCCAGCAGCCTTCGGGACAGGAGGCCCGCAGATACGCAGTATTTT,CASSLRDRRPADTQYF
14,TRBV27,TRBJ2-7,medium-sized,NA,TGTGCCAGCAGTCCCCTACAGGGTATGGGAGAGCAGTACTTC,CASSPLQGMGEQYF
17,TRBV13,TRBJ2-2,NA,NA,TGTGCCAGCAGCTTAGTTCGCGGGGGCGCAGGCACCGGGGAGCTGTTTTTT,CASSLVRGGAGTGELFF
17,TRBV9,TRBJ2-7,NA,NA,TGTGCCAGCAGCGTAGGTATTAGTTGGCAGGGTGAGGCCGAGCAGTACTTC,CASSVGISWQGEAEQYF
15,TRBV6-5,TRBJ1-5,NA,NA,TGTGCCAGCAGCCGGGGATCCAACGGCAATCAGCCCCAGCATTTT,CASSRGSNGNQPQHF
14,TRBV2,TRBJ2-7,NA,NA,TGTGCCAGCGGACTGCAGAGGGACTCCTACGAGCAGTACTTC,CASGLQRDSYEQYF
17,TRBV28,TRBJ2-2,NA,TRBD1,TGTGCCAGCAGGGGAGCCCGGGACAGGGGGCGCAGAGGGGAGCTGTTTTTT,CASRGARDRGRRGELFF
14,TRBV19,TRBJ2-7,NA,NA,TGTGCCAGTAGCCCTCGGGACTTCTCCTACGAGCAGTACTTC,CASSPRDFSYEQYF